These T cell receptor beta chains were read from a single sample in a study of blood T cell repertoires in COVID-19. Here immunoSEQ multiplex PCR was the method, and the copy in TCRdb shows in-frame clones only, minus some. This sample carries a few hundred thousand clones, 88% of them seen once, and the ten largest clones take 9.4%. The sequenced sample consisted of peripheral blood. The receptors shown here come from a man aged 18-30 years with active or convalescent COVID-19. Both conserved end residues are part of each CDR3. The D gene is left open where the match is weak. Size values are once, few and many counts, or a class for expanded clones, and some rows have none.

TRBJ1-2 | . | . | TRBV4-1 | CASSQAQGGYTF | TGCGCCAGCAGCCAAGCTCAGGGAGGCTACACCTTC
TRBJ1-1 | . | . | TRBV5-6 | CASWVTGSEWNTEAFF | TGTGCCAGCTGGGTAACAGGGTCTGAGTGGAACACTGAAGCTTTCTTT
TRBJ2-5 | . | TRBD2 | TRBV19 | CASSMGLAGGYQETQYF | TGTGCCAGTAGTATGGGACTAGCGGGGGGGTACCAAGAGACCCAGTACTTC
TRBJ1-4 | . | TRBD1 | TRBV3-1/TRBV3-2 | CASSHLPGQLHPNEKLFF | TGTGCCAGCAGCCATCTACCGGGACAGTTGCATCCCAATGAAAAACTGTTTTTT
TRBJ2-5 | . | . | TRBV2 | CASSVITGDETQYF | TGTGCCAGCAGTGTAATCACAGGTGATGAGACCCAGTACTTC
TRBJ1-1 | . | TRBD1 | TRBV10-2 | CASSEGGPVAFF | TGCGCCAGCAGTGAAGGGGGCCCTGTAGCTTTCTTT
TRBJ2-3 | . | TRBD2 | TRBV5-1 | CASSAGLAGARADTQYF | TGCGCCAGCAGCGCTGGACTAGCGGGGGCCCGTGCAGATACGCAGTATTTT
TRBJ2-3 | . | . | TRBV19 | CASSIQSGTDTQYF | TGTGCCAGTAGTATACAGTCCGGCACAGATACGCAGTATTTT
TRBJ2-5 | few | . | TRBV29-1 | CSVNSLQETQYF | TGCAGCGTAAACAGCCTCCAAGAGACCCAGTACTTC
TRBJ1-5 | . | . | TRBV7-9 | CASSFYSGSHSNQPQHF | TGTGCCAGCAGCTTTTATTCGGGGTCTCATAGCAATCAGCCCCAGCATTTT
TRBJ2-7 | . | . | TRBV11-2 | CASSLQQLNEQYF | TGTGCCAGCAGCTTACAACAGTTGAACGAGCAGTACTTC
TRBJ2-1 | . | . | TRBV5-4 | CASSLAGQTTRYNEQFF | TGTGCCAGCAGCTTGGCCGGACAGACAACAAGATACAATGAGCAGTTCTTC
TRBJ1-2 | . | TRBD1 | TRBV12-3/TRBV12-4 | CASSRQDRHDTF | TGTGCCAGCAGTAGACAGGACAGGCACGACACCTTC
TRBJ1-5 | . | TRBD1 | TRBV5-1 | CASSLADRSTNQPQHF | TGCGCCAGCAGCTTGGCGGACAGGTCGACCAATCAGCCCCAGCATTTT
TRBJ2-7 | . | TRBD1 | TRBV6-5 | CASSNRQGTYEQYF | TGTGCCAGCAGTAACCGACAGGGAACCTACGAGCAGTACTTC
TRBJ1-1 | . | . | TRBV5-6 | CASSLAGVYTEAFF | TGTGCCAGCAGCTTGGCAGGGGTTTATACTGAAGCTTTCTTT
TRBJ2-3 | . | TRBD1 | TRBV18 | CASSPPRGQITDTQYF | TGTGCCAGCTCACCACCTAGGGGACAGATCACAGATACGCAGTATTTT
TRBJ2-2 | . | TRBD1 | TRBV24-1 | CATSETGGTGELFF | TGTGCCACCAGTGAGACAGGGGGAACCGGGGAGCTGTTTTTT
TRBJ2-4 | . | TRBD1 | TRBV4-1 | CASSQPGQVYGQAKNIQYF | TGCGCCAGCAGCCAACCGGGACAGGTTTATGGCCAGGCCAAAAACATTCAGTACTTC
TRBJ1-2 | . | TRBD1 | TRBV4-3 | CASSRRDSYGYTF | TGCGCCAGCAGCCGGCGGGACAGCTATGGCTACACCTTC
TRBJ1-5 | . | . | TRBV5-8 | CASSLYSPGGNQPQHF | TGTGCCAGCAGCTTGTACTCCCCAGGGGGCAATCAGCCCCAGCATTTT
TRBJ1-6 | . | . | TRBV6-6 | CASSGTAGSPLHF | TGTGCCAGCAGCGGGACGGCGGGATCACCCCTCCACTTT
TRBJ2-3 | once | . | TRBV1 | CTSSQENPSRPPCGTQYF | TGCACCAGCAGCCAAGAAAACCCCTCGCGCCCCCCCTGTGGTACGCAGTATTTT
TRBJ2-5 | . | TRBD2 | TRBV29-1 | CSVLPGGEYQETQYF | TGCAGCGTTCTACCGGGGGGAGAGTACCAAGAGACCCAGTACTTC
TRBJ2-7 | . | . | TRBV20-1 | CSASGGQQSSYEQYF | TGCAGTGCTAGTGGAGGGCAGCAGAGCTCCTACGAGCAGTACTTC
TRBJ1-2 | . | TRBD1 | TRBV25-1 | CASSEDRELHGYTF | TGTGCCAGCAGTGAGGACAGGGAGTTGCATGGCTACACCTTC
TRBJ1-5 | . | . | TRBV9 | CASSLYSNQPQHF | TGTGCCAGCAGCCTCTATAGCAATCAGCCCCAGCATTTT
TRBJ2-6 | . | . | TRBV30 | CAWSVLAGRGSGANVLTF | TGTGCCTGGAGTGTACTTGCTGGGAGGGGGTCTGGGGCCAACGTCCTGACTTTC
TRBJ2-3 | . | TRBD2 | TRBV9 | CASSVASGGSSTDTQYF | TGTGCCAGCAGCGTGGCTAGCGGGGGTTCTAGCACAGATACGCAGTATTTT
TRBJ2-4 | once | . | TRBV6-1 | CASSVGRTRAKNIQYF | TGTGCCAGCAGTGTGGGGAGGACAAGGGCCAAAAACATTCAGTACTTC
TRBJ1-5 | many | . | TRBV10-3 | CAISENTGNQPQHF | TGTGCCATCAGTGAGAATACAGGGAATCAGCCCCAGCATTTT
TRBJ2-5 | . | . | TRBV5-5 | CASSLWREETQYF | TGTGCCAGCAGCTTGTGGAGGGAAGAGACCCAGTACTTC
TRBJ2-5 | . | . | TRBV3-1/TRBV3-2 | CASSQGATYF | TGTGCCAGCAGCCAGGGGGCTACGTACTTC
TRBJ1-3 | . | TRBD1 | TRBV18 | CATPDRSSGNTIYF | TGTGCCACCCCGGACAGGAGCTCTGGAAACACCATATATTTT
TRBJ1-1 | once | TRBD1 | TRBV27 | CASSFGTAKDEAFF | TGTGCCAGCAGTTTCGGGACAGCAAAAGACGAAGCTTTCTTT
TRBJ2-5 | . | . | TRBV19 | CASSIRGKETQYF | TGTGCCAGTAGTATTCGAGGGAAAGAGACCCAGTACTTC
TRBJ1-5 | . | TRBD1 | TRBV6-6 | CASSDAGQGNQPQHF | TGTGCCAGCAGTGACGCAGGACAGGGCAATCAGCCCCAGCATTTT
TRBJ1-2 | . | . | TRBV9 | CASSSGAGGYTF | TGTGCCAGCAGCTCAGGGGCGGGTGGCTACACCTTC
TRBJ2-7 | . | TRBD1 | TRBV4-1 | CASSQLSGTGFEQYF | TGCGCCAGCAGCCAACTTTCCGGGACAGGGTTCGAGCAGTACTTC
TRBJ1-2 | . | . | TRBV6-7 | CASRSIIRGGDGYTF | TGTGCCAGCAGATCCATAATCAGGGGTGGGGATGGCTACACCTTC
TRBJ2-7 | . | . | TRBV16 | CASSQQGYHEQYF | TGTGCCAGCAGCCAACAGGGATACCACGAGCAGTACTTC
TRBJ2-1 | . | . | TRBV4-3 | CASSPLKGNEQFF | TGCGCCAGCAGCCCCTTGAAGGGGAATGAGCAGTTCTTC
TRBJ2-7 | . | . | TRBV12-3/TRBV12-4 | CASSLSQYEQYF | TGTGCCAGCAGTTTATCCCAGTACGAGCAGTACTTC
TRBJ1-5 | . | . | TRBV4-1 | CASSQEGGYSNQPQHF | TGCGCCAGCAGCCAAGAAGGAGGGTATAGCAATCAGCCCCAGCATTTT
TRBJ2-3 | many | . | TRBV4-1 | CASSLLFRTPLGDTQYF | TGCGCCAGCAGCCTCCTTTTCAGGACACCCCTCGGAGATACGCAGTATTTT
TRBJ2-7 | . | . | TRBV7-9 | CASSGSEGVEQYF | TGTGCCAGCAGCGGGAGTGAGGGGGTGGAGCAGTACTTC
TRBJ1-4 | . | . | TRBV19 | CASSIKGSANEKLFF | TGTGCCAGTAGTATAAAGGGGTCGGCTAATGAAAAACTGTTTTTT
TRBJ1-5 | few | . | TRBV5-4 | CASSSGDQPQHF | TGTGCCAGCAGTTCAGGGGATCAGCCCCAGCATTTT
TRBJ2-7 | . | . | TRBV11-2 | CASSPGEILEQYF | TGTGCCAGCAGTCCAGGGGAGATCCTCGAGCAGTACTTC
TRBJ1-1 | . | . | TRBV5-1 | CASSFQGSDTEAFF | TGCGCCAGCAGCTTCCAGGGGAGTGACACTGAAGCTTTCTTT
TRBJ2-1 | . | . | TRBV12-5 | CASGLVVLAPGTYNEQFF | TGTGCTAGTGGTTTGGTGGTTTTGGCCCCGGGAACCTACAATGAGCAGTTCTTC
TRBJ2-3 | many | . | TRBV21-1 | CASSTSGGPDTQYF | TGTGCCAGCAGCACTAGCGGGGGGCCAGATACGCAGTATTTT
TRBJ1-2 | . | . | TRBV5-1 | CASSLDGGRTYGYTF | TGCGCCAGCAGCTTGGATGGGGGCAGGACCTATGGCTACACCTTC
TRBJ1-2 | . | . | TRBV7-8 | CASSLAGSGKGYTF | TGTGCCAGCAGCTTAGCGGGGAGCGGGAAAGGCTACACCTTC
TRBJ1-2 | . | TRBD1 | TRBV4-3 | CASSPVLDRGPYYGYTF | TGCGCCAGCAGCCCAGTACTGGACAGGGGGCCCTACTATGGCTACACCTTC
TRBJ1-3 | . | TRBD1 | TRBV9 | CASSVGQGTNTIYF | TGTGCCAGCAGCGTGGGACAGGGGACAAACACCATATATTTT
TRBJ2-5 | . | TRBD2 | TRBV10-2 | CASLRGDQETQYF | TGCGCCAGCCTGCGGGGGGACCAAGAGACCCAGTACTTC
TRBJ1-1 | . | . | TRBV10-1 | CASSEDSGNTEAFF | TGCGCCAGCAGTGAAGACAGTGGGAACACTGAAGCTTTCTTT
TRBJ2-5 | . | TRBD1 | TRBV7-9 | CASSPATGVGETQYF | TGTGCCAGCAGTCCTGCTACAGGGGTCGGAGAGACCCAGTACTTC
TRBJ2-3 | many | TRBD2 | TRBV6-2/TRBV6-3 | CASSMPLGGGTDTQYF | TGTGCCAGCAGTATGCCCCTGGGGGGGGGTACAGATACGCAGTATTTT